A single sample is the source of the 30 T cell receptor beta chains below, sequenced in a study of CD8 T cells in ankylosing spondylitis. TCRdb recomputed calls from the 5' RACE reads with MiXCR, one row per CDR3 protein. The sample holds roughly 670,000 distinct CDR3 sequences; around 20% are singletons and the top ten take around 20%. Study outcomes and limitations: The study identified a TCR beta motif of under ten highly homologous variants that appeared characteristic of ankylosing spondylitis blood.

The antigens these receptors bind are not known. Sequenced sample: blood, either unsorted or a sorted T cell fraction (not recorded which). The receptors were gathered from a male donor with ankylosing spondylitis.

This clonotype was seen a handful of times. The chain links TRBV27 to TRBJ1-2; weak D call: TRBD1 (5 bases). Germline V gene data show CDR1 as MNHEY and CDR2 as SMNVEV (reference sequence). Trimming pared 10 bases from V and 1 base from J, leaving 10 bases between. This CDR3 contains 12 residues. This CDR3 is CATRDRNYGYTF. The CDR3 DNA follows: TGTGCCACCCGGGACCGTAACTATGGCTACACCTTC.

Only a few counts were recorded for this clonotype. V and J are TRBV27 and TRBJ1-1, with unresolved D. The germline V gene has CDR1 MNHEY and CDR2 SMNVEV (reference sequence). V lost 2 bases to trimming and J lost 11 bases, with 15 bases between them. The CDR3 runs to 13 residues. CDR3 amino acids: CASSLRGRINAFF. CDR3 in DNA: TGTGCCAGCAGTTTAAGAGGGCGGATCAACGCTTTCTTT.

This clonotype occurred a few times. The chain joins TRBV20-1 to TRBJ1-2; TRBD1 matches at 9 bases. Germline values: CDR1 DFQATT, CDR2 SNEGSKA (reference sequence). The CDR3 totals 12 residues. V lost 4 bases and J lost 5; bases outside the gene matches: 2. CDR3 sequence: CSATGTGYGYTF. The DNA of the CDR3 is TGCAGTGCTACCGGGACAGGGTATGGCTACACCTTC.

This clonotype was found a few times. The chain recombines TRBV9 with TRBJ2-6; 9 nucleotides align to TRBD2. The germline gives CDR1 SGDLS, CDR2 YYNGEE. J gave up 0 bases and V 0 bases, and 4 bases lay outside the gene matches. The CDR3 is 18 residues long. CDR3 DNA: TGTGCCAGCAGCGTAGAAAGCGGGGGGAACTCTGGGGCCAACGTCCTGACTTTC. Translation: CASSVESGGNSGANVLTF.

CDR3 nucleotide sequence: TGTGCCAGCAGTGGGGACAGGGCGGCTGAAGCTTTCTTT. Encoded protein: CASSGDRAAEAFF. This chain uses TRBV12-3 or TRBV12-4 with TRBJ1-1; 9 bases align to TRBD1. The V gene end was trimmed by 5 bases and the J gene end by 6 bases; junction bases not matched to a gene: 4. This CDR3 is built from 13 residues.

This clonotype was seen repeatedly, ten times or more. The V and J genes are TRBV5-1 and TRBJ2-5; D gene unclear. The CDR3 has 13 residues. The V end lost 5 bases, the J end lost 4 bases, and 12 bases lay between the germline ends. Germline CDR1 is SGHRS and CDR2 is YFSETQ. CDR3 in DNA: TGCGCCAGCAGGGGCGCTAGTTTAGAGACCCAGTACTTC. Translated: CASRGASLETQYF.

This clonotype turned up a few times. The CDR3 DNA reads as TGCGCCAGCAGCCAAACTAGCGGGGCTCCCTACGAGCAGTACTTC. Its protein is CASSQTSGAPYEQYF. This chain links TRBV4-1 with TRBJ2-7; 10 nucleotides align to TRBD2. Unmatched junction bases numbered 3, after V lost 2 bases and J lost 2 bases. Per germline, CDR1 MGHRA and CDR2 YSYEKL. CDR3 length: 15 residues.

A few counts support this clonotype. The chain is built from TRBV2 and TRBJ2-1, with 8 bases fitting TRBD2. Germline loops: CDR1 SNHLY, CDR2 FYNNEI. This CDR3 is 12 amino acids long. V lost 7 bases and J lost 7; bases outside the gene matches: 3. The CDR3 coding sequence is TGTGCCAGCAATCTAGCGGGTAATGAGCAGTTCTTC. The encoded protein is CASNLAGNEQFF.

This sequence joins TRBV19 and TRBJ1-3; 11 bases line up with TRBD1. The trim removed 6 bases at V and 1 base at J, leaving 2 bases unmatched. Germline assignment: CDR1 LNHDA and CDR2 SQIVND (reference sequence). The CDR3 sequence is 15 residues long. This CDR3 reads CASSGQGASGNTIYF. CDR3 bases: TGTGCCAGTAGCGGACAGGGGGCATCTGGAAACACCATATATTTT.

This clonotype was seen ten or more times. The V and J genes are TRBV20-1 and TRBJ2-5; D is unresolved. V was clipped by 0 bases and J by 5 bases, with 4 bases between them. The germline CDR1 and CDR2 sequences are DFQATT and SNEGSKA (reference sequence). The CDR3 is 11 amino acids. The CDR3 loop reads CSARDVETQYF. In DNA, the CDR3 is TGCAGTGCTAGAGACGTGGAGACCCAGTACTTC.

This chain uses TRBV5-1 with TRBJ2-1; D might be TRBD2 (7 bases). This CDR3 region has 15 residues. V lost 3 bases, J lost 9 bases, and 19 bases lay in between. Germline V CDR1 and CDR2: SGHRS, YFSETQ. CDR3 sequence: CASSSFTSGGAEQFF. The CDR3 bases are TGCGCCAGCAGCTCGTTTACTTCGGGGGGCGCTGAGCAGTTCTTC.

This clonotype has at least ten counts. The V gene is TRBV9, the J gene TRBJ2-1, with D possibly being TRBD1 or TRBD2 (5 bases each). V was cut by 0 bases and J by 7 bases, with 20 bases left in between. In germline, CDR1 is SGDLS, CDR2 YYNGEE. The CDR3 is 17 residues long. The CDR3: CASSVAGASLGSNEQFF. CDR3 coding DNA: TGTGCCAGCAGCGTAGCTGGGGCGTCCTTAGGGAGTAATGAGCAGTTCTTC.

In nucleotides, the CDR3 is TGTGCCAGCAGCTACCCTAGGGATACGCAGTATTTT. Translation: CASSYPRDTQYF. The V call is TRBV13, the J call TRBJ2-3, with D unresolved. The ends were cut back, 4 bases at V and 6 bases at J, with 8 bases in the middle. The V gene's germline CDR1 is PRHDT and CDR2 FYEKMQ (reference sequence). The CDR3 extends over 12 amino acids.

In its sample, this clonotype was seen a few times. The chain combines TRBV5-1 with TRBJ2-2, with 9 positions matching TRBD1. Unmatched junction bases numbered 5, after V lost 4 bases and J lost 4 bases. CDR3 length: 15 amino acids. CDR1 is SGHRS and CDR2 is YFSETQ in the germline V gene. Here the CDR3 reads CASSPGQGITGELFF. In DNA, the CDR3 is TGCGCCAGCAGCCCGGGACAGGGAATCACCGGGGAGCTGTTTTTT.

J is TRBJ2-7 and V is TRBV29-1; TRBD2 agrees at 8 bases. Looked up from germline, CDR1 is SQVTM and CDR2 is ANQGSEA. V shed 4 bases and J 3 bases; nucleotides not matched to a gene: 8. The CDR3 has 14 residues. DNA of the CDR3: TGCAGCGTTGGCGGGTTGGCGGGGGGCTACGAGCAGTACTTC. Its translation is CSVGGLAGGYEQYF.

This clonotype came up many times. The chain recombines TRBV12-3 or TRBV12-4 with TRBJ1-5, with D perhaps matching TRBD1 (5 bases). The V end lost 0 bases, the J end lost 5 bases, and 17 bases lay between the germline ends. This CDR3 is 17 amino acids long. CDR3 loop: CASSLAGQGVIDQPQHF. The CDR3 bases are TGTGCCAGCAGTTTAGCGGGGCAGGGAGTTATTGATCAGCCCCAGCATTTT.

In regard to this clonotype: This could be a read error, since a much larger clone is one nucleotide away. This chain connects TRBV4-3 to TRBJ2-7, with 9 bases that match TRBD1. Unmatched junction bases numbered 1, after V lost 0 bases and J lost 4 bases. The CDR3 length is 14 residues. Germline V gene sequence: CDR1 LGHNA, CDR2 YSLEER. The chain's CDR3 is CASSQETGGYEQYF. In nucleotides, the CDR3 is TGCGCCAGCAGCCAAGAGACAGGGGGGTACGAGCAGTACTTC.

CDR3 bases: TGCAGCGTCGTGGGACTAGCCGCTTCCTACGAGCAGTACTTC. Amino acids: CSVVGLAASYEQYF. V gene TRBV29-1 combines with J gene TRBJ2-7, with 9 bases lining up with TRBD2. The length of the CDR3 is 14 residues. Unmatched junction bases numbered 7, after V lost 6 bases and J lost 1 base. Germline V gene lookup returns CDR1 SQVTM and CDR2 ANQGSEA.

This clonotype has just a few counts. This chain links TRBV30 with TRBJ1-1; D is unclear. This CDR3 region has 13 residues. Deletions cut 0 bases from V and 2 bases from J, with 7 bases between. CDR1 is GTSNPN and CDR2 is SVGIG in the germline V gene (reference sequence). The DNA of the CDR3 is TGTGCCTGGAGTGTAAACCCAAACACTGAAGCTTTCTTT. Translation: CAWSVNPNTEAFF.

This clonotype has a count of ten or more. The chain links TRBV12-3 or TRBV12-4 to TRBJ1-1; D not resolved. The CDR3 covers 14 residues. Trimming removed 3 bases at V and 4 bases at J, with 12 bases between. The CDR3 region is CASSFPGSGTEAFF. The CDR3 DNA sequence: TGTGCCAGCAGTTTCCCCGGGTCGGGCACTGAAGCTTTCTTT.

The chain combines TRBV6-2 or TRBV6-3 with TRBJ2-1, with D unclear. CDR3 size: 11 residues. The ends were cut back, 4 bases at V and 10 bases at J, with 8 bases in the middle. Germline CDR1 and CDR2: MNHEY and SVGEGT. The CDR3 reads CASSSLYEQFF. CDR3 DNA: TGTGCCAGCAGTTCCTTATACGAGCAGTTCTTC.

This rearrangement joins TRBV4-1 to TRBJ2-3, with D possibly being TRBD1 (5 bases). With 3 bases removed from V and 3 bases from J, the gap between germline ends came to 13 bases. The CDR3 has 15 amino acids. Germline V gene data show CDR1 as MGHRA and CDR2 as YSYEKL. The CDR3 region is CASSQAGMPTDTQYF. CDR3 coding DNA: TGCGCCAGCAGCCAGGCAGGGATGCCTACAGATACGCAGTATTTT.

The V gene is TRBV5-5, the J gene TRBJ2-7, with 7 bases aligning to TRBD1. The CDR3 sequence is 16 residues long. Germline assignment: CDR1 SGHKS and CDR2 YYEKEE (reference sequence). The V gene end was trimmed by 1 base and the J gene end by 0 bases; junction bases not matched to a gene: 7. The CDR3 reads CASSLTDRASSYEQYF. The DNA of the CDR3 is TGTGCCAGCAGCTTGACCGACAGGGCGAGCTCCTACGAGCAGTACTTC.

The chain combines TRBV20-1 with TRBJ2-7; 7 bases line up with TRBD1. CDR1 and CDR2 from the germline V gene are DFQATT and SNEGSKA (reference sequence). The CDR3 consists of 14 residues. The V segment lost 3 bases and the J segment 5 bases; nucleotides outside the gene matches: 10. The CDR3 region is CSASLKGGVNEQYF. The CDR3 region has the DNA TGCAGTGCTAGCTTAAAAGGGGGCGTGAACGAGCAGTACTTC.

This chain joins TRBV13 and TRBJ2-1, with D uncertain. Trimming took 4 bases from V and 2 from J, leaving 6 bases between them. From germline, CDR1 is PRHDT and CDR2 FYEKMQ (reference sequence). This CDR3 region has 13 residues. This chain's CDR3 is CASSYVPYNEQFF. Here the CDR3 DNA reads TGTGCCAGCAGCTACGTTCCCTACAATGAGCAGTTCTTC.

This clonotype was counted between two and nine times. The chain couples TRBV9 to TRBJ2-1, with 7 bases that match TRBD2. Trimming took 7 bases from V and 0 from J; bases not matched to a gene: 7. The CDR3 sequence is 15 residues long. CDR1 SGDLS and CDR2 YYNGEE come from the germline V gene. The CDR3 here is CASAAAGVSYNEQFF. The CDR3 DNA is TGTGCCAGCGCGGCGGCGGGGGTCTCCTACAATGAGCAGTTCTTC.

The chain uses TRBV5-1 and TRBJ2-1; D uncertain. Trimming removed 0 bases at V and 4 bases at J, with 11 bases between. Germline lookup yields CDR1 SGHRS and CDR2 YFSETQ. There are 15 residues in the CDR3. The CDR3 DNA reads as TGCGCCAGCAGCTTGGAGAGCGTAGAGTACAATGAGCAGTTCTTC. It specifies CASSLESVEYNEQFF.

The chain couples TRBV27 to TRBJ2-4; D not resolved. Per the germline V gene, CDR1 is MNHEY and CDR2 is SMNVEV (reference sequence). The V gene lost 0 bases and the J gene lost 5 bases, with 8 bases spanning the gap. This CDR3 is built from 14 residues. The CDR3 DNA sequence: TGTGCCAGCAGTTTATCGGGCAACCAAAACATTCAGTACTTC. Protein sequence: CASSLSGNQNIQYF.

This clonotype was counted only a few times. This chain uses TRBV12-3 or TRBV12-4 with TRBJ2-7; TRBD2 matches 9 bases. This CDR3 has 16 amino acids. V lost 6 bases to trimming and J lost 5 bases; unmatched junction nucleotides: 14. CDR3 DNA sequence: TGTGCCAGCAGCTACGGGCTGGGACTAGCTGTCCACGAGCAGTACTTC. The encoded protein is CASSYGLGLAVHEQYF.

This clonotype occurred a few times. The CDR3 loop reads CASSLMGQFNQPQHF. CDR3 sequence (DNA): TGCGCCAGCAGCTTGATGGGACAATTTAATCAGCCCCAGCATTTT. The V gene is TRBV5-1, the J gene TRBJ1-5, with D maybe TRBD1 (6 bases). The CDR3 consists of 15 residues. Trimming removed 1 base from V and 4 bases from J, with 12 bases in between. Germline values: CDR1 SGHRS, CDR2 YFSETQ. The complete variable domain, with remaining parts taken from reference TRBV5-1 and TRBJ1-5, reads KAGVTQTPRYLIKTRGQQVTLSCSPISGHRSVSWYQQTPGQGLQFLFEYFSETQRNKGNFPGRFSGRQFSNSRSEMNVSTLELGDSALYLCASSLMGQFNQPQHFGDGTRLSIL.